This TCR beta chain derives from a study of blood T cell repertoires in COVID-19. Per the original data handling: Nucleated cell counts were estimated from reference gene primer amplification. Data came from immunoSEQ multiplex PCR; TCRdb stores just in-frame clones and leaves some out. V and J calls and clone size are those listed in that table; D and trimming were worked out from the DNA. The repertoire consists of 55,000 to 80,000 clones, with 70% to 85% occurring once and the leading ten covering around 0.91%. The germline gives CDR1 DFQATT, CDR2 SNEGSKA (reference sequence). V gave up 3 bases and J gave up 4 bases, with 17 bases separating them. The CDR3 runs to 15 residues.

Sequencing was performed on peripheral blood. The source is a woman aged 70 to 79 with acute or convalescent COVID-19. This chain uses TRBV20-1 with TRBJ2-3; tentative D call: TRBD1 (7 bases). The CDR3 protein is CSASGGGQLADTQYF. In nucleotides, the CDR3 is TGCAGTGCTAGTGGAGGGGGACAGCTCGCAGATACGCAGTATTTT.